This T cell receptor beta chain was captured in a study of identical twins. MiXCR, applied by TCRdb to the 5' RACE reads, yields one record per CDR3 protein. The table has 400,000 to 650,000 distinct CDR3 sequences, under 25% seen once. The CDR3 has 14 amino acids. Unmatched junction bases numbered 2, after V lost 4 bases and J lost 3 bases. Germline V gene lookup returns CDR1 SGHVS and CDR2 FNYEAQ. The same data also went into a second study, on T cells expressing NK-cell markers.

Material for sequencing was CD4+ T cells sorted from blood. The V call is TRBV7-6, the J call TRBJ2-1; 8 bases map to TRBD2. This TCR was sampled from a woman younger than 30 in good health. In DNA form, the CDR3 reads TGTGCCAGCAGCTCCAGCGGGGGCTACAATGAGCAGTTCTTC. Its protein is CASSSSGGYNEQFF.